These 12 T cell receptor beta chains were sequenced from one sample in a study of OX40 agonist ivuxolimab in advanced cancers. Only in-frame clones appear in the TCRdb table, and some are missing; sequencing was by immunoSEQ multiplex PCR. This table has around 65,000 clones, roughly 87% appearing once. The input for sequencing was CD4+ or CD8+ T cells sorted from blood, taken in a trial of the OX40 agonist ivuxolimab. These receptors originate from an adult with an advanced solid tumor such as melanoma, head and neck, liver or kidney cancer.

This clone appeared a few times. V and J are TRBV5-1 and TRBJ1-3, with D hard to call. This CDR3 comprises 15 residues. CDR1 is SGHRS, CDR2 YFSETQ, per germline. The ends were cut back, 0 bases at V and 3 bases at J, with 10 bases in the middle. DNA of the CDR3: TGCGCCAGCAGCTTGGAACGGGTCGGTGGAAACACCATATATTTT. Residues: CASSLERVGGNTIYF. Together with reference TRBV5-1 and TRBJ1-3, the CDR3 gives the full variable domain: KAGVTQTPRYLIKTRGQQVTLSCSPISGHRSVSWYQQTPGQGLQFLFEYFSETQRNKGNFPGRFSGRQFSNSRSEMNVSTLELGDSALYLCASSLERVGGNTIYFGEGSWLTVV.

This sequence joins TRBV28 and TRBJ1-5; D call uncertain. Germline CDR1 MDHEN, CDR2 SYDVKM. V was trimmed by 2 bases and J by 0 bases, leaving 8 bases between them. The CDR3 consists of 15 residues. The CDR3 DNA follows: TGTGCCAGCAGTTTACTTGGGAATAGCAATCAGCCCCAGCATTTT. Residues: CASSLLGNSNQPQHF.

This clone was observed a handful of times. The gene calls are TRBV7-9 and TRBJ1-1; possible D gene TRBD1, 5 bases. CDR3 length: 13 amino acids. V was pared by 3 bases and J by 4 bases, with 9 bases between. Germline-derived CDR1 and CDR2 are SEHNR and FQNEAQ (reference sequence). The CDR3 DNA follows: TGTGCCAGCAGCTTGGCACAGGTCACTGAAGCTTTCTTT. Residues: CASSLAQVTEAFF.

Notes on this clone: Other DNA variants within this sample encode the same CDR3. In nucleotides, the CDR3 is TGCGCCAGCAGCCAGGGAAACTATGGCTACACCTTC. This encodes CASSQGNYGYTF. The J gene is TRBJ1-2, the V gene TRBV4-3; D is undetermined. The CDR3 has 12 residues. The germline CDR1 and CDR2 sequences are LGHNA and YSLEER. The V gene lost 3 bases and the J gene lost 2 bases, with 4 bases spanning the gap.

The J gene is TRBJ1-3, the V gene TRBV5-1; D gene uncertain. V dropped 0 bases and J dropped 0 bases, with 7 bases sitting between them. CDR1 is SGHRS and CDR2 is YFSETQ in the germline V gene. CDR3 length: 15 residues. The DNA for the CDR3 is TGCGCCAGCAGCTTGGAATTAAACTCTGGAAACACCATATATTTT. Translation gives CASSLELNSGNTIYF.

J is TRBJ1-4 and V is TRBV5-4; a weak D match, TRBD1 (5 bases). Germline V gene sequence: CDR1 SGHNT, CDR2 YYREEE (reference sequence). The CDR3 sequence is 16 residues long. V lost 0 bases and J 0 bases, leaving 9 bases between the germline ends. The CDR3 is CASSLGGVATNEKLFF. CDR3 nucleotide sequence: TGTGCCAGCAGCTTGGGAGGGGTTGCAACTAATGAAAAACTGTTTTTT.

This chain links TRBV5-1 with TRBJ2-3, with TRBD2 identical over 12 bases. This CDR3 spans 15 amino acids. J lost 4 bases, V lost 4 bases, and 4 bases had no gene match. CDR1 is SGHRS, CDR2 YFSETQ, per germline. CDR3 sequence: CASSPTSGRADTQYF. CDR3 DNA: TGCGCCAGCAGCCCGACTAGCGGGAGAGCAGATACGCAGTATTTT.

The count of this clone is one. The V and J genes are TRBV27 and TRBJ2-2; D is possibly TRBD1 or TRBD2 (5 bases each). V was shortened by 0 bases and J by 4 bases, with 15 bases between the two germline ends. Per the germline V gene, CDR1 is MNHEY and CDR2 is SMNVEV (reference sequence). The CDR3 is made up of 17 amino acids. This CDR3 is CASSLSGTVRSTGELFF. DNA of the CDR3: TGTGCCAGCAGTTTATCCGGGACGGTTCGCAGCACCGGGGAGCTGTTTTTT.

CDR3 region: CASSLDGGGQPQHF. In nucleotides, the CDR3 is TGTGCCAGCAGCTTAGATGGGGGGGGACAGCCCCAGCATTTT. The chain joins TRBV11-2 to TRBJ1-5; the D gene is possibly TRBD1 (5 bases). The CDR3 sequence is 14 residues long. V dropped 0 bases and J dropped 7 bases, with 10 bases sitting between them. Germline V CDR1 and CDR2: SGHAT, FQNNGV.

This chain connects TRBV11-2 to TRBJ2-3; 9 bases fit TRBD2. Losses at the gene ends were 7 bases for V and 4 bases for J; bases not matched to a gene: 18. Germline-derived CDR1 and CDR2 are SGHAT and FQNNGV. This CDR3 is built from 18 residues. The DNA of the CDR3 is TGTGCCAGCACCAGCACTTTGGTGGTAGCGGGAGTTGCAGATACGCAGTATTTT. Translating it yields CASTSTLVVAGVADTQYF. The complete variable domain, with remaining parts taken from reference TRBV11-2 and TRBJ2-3, reads EAGVAQSPRYKIIEKRQSVAFWCNPISGHATLYWYQQILGQGPKLLIQFQNNGVVDDSQLPKDRFSAERLKGVDSTLKIQPAKLEDSAVYLCASTSTLVVAGVADTQYFGPGTRLTVL.

V is TRBV28 and J is TRBJ1-1; tentatively, D is TRBD1 (6 bases). The germline gives CDR1 MDHEN, CDR2 SYDVKM. The ends were cut back, 6 bases at V and 6 bases at J, with 14 bases in the middle. CDR3 length: 13 residues. DNA for the CDR3: TGTGCCAGCAGCAGGGGTGCCAACGCTGAAGCTTTCTTT. Its translation is CASSRGANAEAFF.

Worth noting for this clone: The identical CDR3 is also encoded by other nucleotide sequences in the sample. CDR3 loop: CASSLEGYSNQPQHF. As DNA, the CDR3 is TGCGCCAGCAGCTTGGAGGGTTATAGCAATCAGCCCCAGCATTTT. V usage is TRBV5-1 and J usage is TRBJ1-5; D remains unclear. V was clipped by 0 bases and J by 0 bases, with 7 bases between them. The CDR3 totals 15 residues. Germline CDR1 SGHRS, CDR2 YFSETQ. The whole variable domain, filled in from reference TRBV5-1 and TRBJ1-5, reads KAGVTQTPRYLIKTRGQQVTLSCSPISGHRSVSWYQQTPGQGLQFLFEYFSETQRNKGNFPGRFSGRQFSNSRSEMNVSTLELGDSALYLCASSLEGYSNQPQHFGDGTRLSIL.